These 11 T cell receptor beta chains originate from one sample sequenced in a study of cytomegalovirus exposure and HLA in healthy donors. Vbeta (60) and Jbeta (13) primers were used in the PCR. The repertoire was sequenced with immunoSEQ multiplex PCR; TCRdb's copy has only in-frame clones and lacks some. Among around 160,000 clones listed, about 77% were seen once. Material: PBMCs. These receptors were taken from a man aged 18-30 years in good health and CMV-seropositive.

This rearrangement joins TRBV18 to TRBJ2-2, with 8 bases aligning to TRBD1. The trim removed 3 bases at V and 0 bases at J, leaving 9 bases unmatched. The CDR3 is 18 amino acids. The germline V gene has CDR1 KGHSH and CDR2 LQKENI. The CDR3 loop is CASSPPGQDSPNTGELFF. CDR3 bases: TGTGCCAGCTCACCCCCGGGACAGGACTCTCCGAACACCGGGGAGCTGTTTTTT. Complete variable domain (other parts from reference TRBV18 and TRBJ2-2): NAGVMQNPRHLVRRRGQEARLRCSPMKGHSHVYWYRQLPEEGLKFMVYLQKENIIDESGMPKERFSAEFPKEGPSILRIQQVVRGDSAAYFCASSPPGQDSPNTGELFFGEGSRLTVL.

This chain links TRBV7-2 with TRBJ2-3; 7 bases map to TRBD2. CDR3 length: 14 amino acids. The V segment lost 2 bases and the J segment 4 bases; nucleotides outside the gene matches: 3. Germline loops: CDR1 SGHTA, CDR2 FQGNSA. The CDR3 DNA is TGTGCCAGCAGCTTAAGGCGGGAGCCAGATACGCAGTATTTT. Translated: CASSLRREPDTQYF.

The V gene is TRBV4-2, the J gene TRBJ2-5, with D possibly being TRBD2 (7 bases). CDR1 is LGHNA, CDR2 YNFKEQ, per germline. Trimming stripped 1 base from V and 5 bases from J, with 23 bases between. The CDR3 consists of 18 residues. CDR3 region: CASSQVGVWGGEEETQYF. For the CDR3, the DNA is TGTGCCAGCAGCCAAGTAGGAGTGTGGGGGGGCGAGGAGGAGACCCAGTACTTC.

The chain joins TRBV29-1 to TRBJ1-4; the match to TRBD1 covers 10 bases. The CDR3 spans 15 residues. Germline V gene lookup returns CDR1 SQVTM and CDR2 ANQGSEA. The junction had 10 bases not matched to a gene; V was cut back by 0 bases and J by 12 bases. The CDR3 is CSVEDRDRGRLELFF. The CDR3 DNA reads TGCAGCGTTGAAGACCGGGACAGGGGTCGTTTGGAACTGTTTTTT.

The chain combines TRBV7-2 with TRBJ1-1; D unclear. V dropped 4 bases and J dropped 8 bases, with 5 bases sitting between them. Germline CDR1 and CDR2: SGHTA and FQGNSA. The CDR3 covers 10 residues. The CDR3 nucleotides are TGTGCCAGCAGCTGGCAGGAAGCTTTCTTT. Translation gives CASSWQEAFF. Together with reference TRBV7-2 and TRBJ1-1, the CDR3 gives the full variable domain: GAGVSQSPSNKVTEKGKDVELRCDPISGHTALYWYRQSLGQGLEFLIYFQGNSAPDKSGLPSDRFSAERTGGSVSTLTIQRTQQEDSAVYLCASSWQEAFFGQGTRLTVV.

The rearrangement links TRBV28 to TRBJ2-7, with TRBD1 matching 12 bases. Germline values: CDR1 MDHEN, CDR2 SYDVKM. With V trimmed by 5 bases and J by 5 bases, 10 bases remained unmatched. CDR3 size: 16 residues. The CDR3 DNA sequence: TGTGCCAGCAGTCCTGCGGTAGGGACAGGGGGCCACGAGCAGTACTTC. It translates to CASSPAVGTGGHEQYF.

The chain combines TRBV7-8 with TRBJ1-1; 11 bases fit TRBD1. This CDR3 is 18 amino acids long. Per germline, CDR1 SGHVS and CDR2 FQNEAQ. The trim removed 5 bases at V and 0 bases at J, leaving 11 bases unmatched. The CDR3 bases are TGTGCCAGCAGCCCTTATCGATGGACAGGGGGCATGAACACTGAAGCTTTCTTT. Translated: CASSPYRWTGGMNTEAFF.

This chain uses TRBV6-1 with TRBJ2-3; D may be TRBD2 (5 bases). This CDR3 contains 13 residues. V was shortened by 5 bases and J by 0 bases, with 6 bases between the two germline ends. Germline-derived CDR1 and CDR2 are MNHNS and SASEGT. The CDR3: CASSSGSTDTQYF. The CDR3 region has the DNA TGTGCCAGCAGTAGCGGTAGCACAGATACGCAGTATTTT.

The chain links TRBV7-6 to TRBJ1-1, with D perhaps matching TRBD1 (5 bases). V dropped 5 bases and J dropped 1 base, with 11 bases sitting between them. The CDR3 runs to 14 residues. From germline, CDR1 is SGHVS and CDR2 FNYEAQ. The CDR3 nucleotides are TGTGCCAGCAGCCGACCCGGACAGAACACTGAAGCTTTCTTT. Protein product: CASSRPGQNTEAFF.

The chain has TRBV4-1 and TRBJ1-1; D might be TRBD1 (5 bases). Per germline, CDR1 MGHRA and CDR2 YSYEKL. There are 18 residues in the CDR3. V lost 1 base and J 3 bases, leaving 21 bases between the germline ends. The DNA for the CDR3 is TGCGCCAGCAGCCAAGGTAGGGCTAGGGGCAAAGCTGACACTGAAGCTTTCTTT. Protein: CASSQGRARGKADTEAFF.

The chain carries TRBV5-1 and TRBJ2-7; D might be TRBD1 (5 bases). This CDR3 has 13 residues. Germline V gives CDR1 SGHRS, CDR2 YFSETQ. With 0 bases removed from V and 3 bases from J, the gap between germline ends came to 7 bases. The CDR3 DNA sequence: TGCGCCAGCAGCTTGGCCAGGGACTACGAGCAGTACTTC. It codes for CASSLARDYEQYF.